This T cell receptor (beta chain) was found in a study of blood T cells in healthy people across ages. Study conclusions and caveats: In these data, TCR beta diversity tracked strongly with naive T cell percentage.

Trimming left V 2 bases short and J 12 bases short, with 14 bases between. The CDR3 totals 13 residues. Per germline, CDR1 SGHRS and CDR2 YFSETQ. This clonotype turned up a few times. Its specificity is not known. A second PCR of 7 to 11 cycles used a sample-barcoded 5' primer and a J-beta primer mix. TCRdb re-derived calls from the 5' RACE reads in MiXCR, one entry per CDR3 protein. The sample lists approximately 800,000 distinct CDR3 sequences, roughly 25% occurring once. This same sample was also part of a study on T cells of mothers and their children. That study adds: Three healthy Caucasian mothers served as donors, and their six children did as well. Thymic selection molds TCR recombination output in a comparable way in related and unrelated pairs.

The chain links TRBV5-1 to TRBJ1-4, with TRBD1 as a possible D gene (5 bases). The clonotype originates from a boy younger than 18 in good health. The sequencing input was blood. The CDR3, as DNA: TGCGCCAGCAGCTTATCCCGACAGAGTGAACTGTTTTTT. It is translated as CASSLSRQSELFF.